This T cell receptor (beta chain) derives from a study of T cells in Graves' hyperthyroidism and ophthalmopathy. RNA transcripts yielded amplified TCR beta CDR3 regions. With the HTBI primer set, the TCR CDR3 went through a first round of RT-PCR. TCRdb analysed the multiplex PCR reads with MiXCR anew, one entry per CDR3 protein. The table lists roughly 400,000 distinct CDR3 sequences, more than 20% of them singletons. Study-wide results and limits: Most clonotypes expanded in the thyroid (above 0.001) were also present in blood.

The authors deemed Graves' hyperthyroidism stable absent ophthalmopathy progression within 18 months. Regarding this clonotype: The antigen remains unidentified. One base away lies a much larger clone, so this may be a sequencing read error.

Germline assignment: CDR1 KGHSH and CDR2 LQKENI. The CDR3 length is 14 residues. This clonotype was obtained from a man aged 50 or older with Graves' hyperthyroidism. The rearrangement joins TRBV18 to TRBJ1-3, with D unresolved. Sample: blood. The CDR3 DNA reads TGTGCCAGCTCACCCGCCAGCTCTGGAAACGCCATATATTTT. Its protein product is CASSPASSGNAIYF.